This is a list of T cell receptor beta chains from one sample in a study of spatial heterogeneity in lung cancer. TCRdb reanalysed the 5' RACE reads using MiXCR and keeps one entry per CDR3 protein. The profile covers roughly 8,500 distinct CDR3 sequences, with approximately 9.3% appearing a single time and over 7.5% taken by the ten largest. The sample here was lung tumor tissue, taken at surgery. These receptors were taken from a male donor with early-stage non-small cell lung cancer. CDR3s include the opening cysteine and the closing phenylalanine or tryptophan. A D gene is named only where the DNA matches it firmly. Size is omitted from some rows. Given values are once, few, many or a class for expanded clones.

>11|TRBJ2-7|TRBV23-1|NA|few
TGCGCCAGCAGTCAATCAACAGAGGAGTACTTC
CASSQSTEEYF
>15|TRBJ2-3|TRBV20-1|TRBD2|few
TGCAGTGCTAGAGATCTAGCGGGGGGTGTTGATACGCAGTATTTT
CSARDLAGGVDTQYF
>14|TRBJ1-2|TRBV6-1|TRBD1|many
TGTGCCAGCACAAGGGACAGGGCGAACTATGGCTACACCTTC
CASTRDRANYGYTF
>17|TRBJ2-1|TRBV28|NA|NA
TGTGCCAGCAGTCCTCCCCCAAGGGTCAGGTCCTACAATGAGCAGTTCTTC
CASSPPPRVRSYNEQFF
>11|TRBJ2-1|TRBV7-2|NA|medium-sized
TGTGCCAGCACCCGAGTGGCTGAGCAGTTCTTC
CASTRVAEQFF
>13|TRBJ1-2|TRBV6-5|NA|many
TGTGCCACCTTAAGTACCCGCTTCTATGGCTACACCTTC
CATLSTRFYGYTF
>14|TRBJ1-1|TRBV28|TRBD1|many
TGTGCCAGCAGCCGACAGGGGACGCTCACTGAAGCTTTCTTT
CASSRQGTLTEAFF
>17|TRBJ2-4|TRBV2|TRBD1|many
TGTGCCAGCAGTGCCCAGGGACAGGGGAGAGGCAAAAACATTCAGTACTTC
CASSAQGQGRGKNIQYF
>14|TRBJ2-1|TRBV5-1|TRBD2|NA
TGCGCCAGCAGACGGCGGGAGGTACCAAATGAGCAGTTCTTC
CASRRREVPNEQFF
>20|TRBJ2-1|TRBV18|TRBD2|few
TGTGCCAGCTCACCACCATCCGGGACTAGCGGGGGGGCCGGCCGTCATGAGCAGTTCTTC
CASSPPSGTSGGAGRHEQFF
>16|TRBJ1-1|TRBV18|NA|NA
TGTGCCAGCTCACCACGGCCATTTCCCTTGAACACTGAAGCTTTCTTC
CASSPRPFPLNTEAFF
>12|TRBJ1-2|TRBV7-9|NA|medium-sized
TGTGCCAGCAGCTTAGTCAAGGTTGGCTACACCTTC
CASSLVKVGYTF
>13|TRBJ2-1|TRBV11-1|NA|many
TGTGCCAGCAGCAGCCAGGTGTGGAATGAGCAGTTCTTC
CASSSQVWNEQFF
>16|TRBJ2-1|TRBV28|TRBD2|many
TGTGCCAGCAGTGCTAGCGGGAGGGCCGGGAGCAATGAGCAGTTCTTC
CASSASGRAGSNEQFF
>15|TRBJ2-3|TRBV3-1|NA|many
TGTGCCAGCAGCCAAGATGGTAGGGGAGCAGATACGCAGTATTTT
CASSQDGRGADTQYF
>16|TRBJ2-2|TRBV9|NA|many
TGTGCCAGCAGCGCCGGGTGGGCGGGCGGCACCGGGGAGCTGTTTTTT
CASSAGWAGGTGELFF